The clone carrying this T cell receptor beta chain was observed a few times. Its antigen is as yet unknown. From germline, CDR1 is MDHEN and CDR2 SYDVKM. The CDR3 is 15 residues long. Trimming removed 6 bases at V and 0 bases at J, with 12 bases between. It was with 60 Vbeta and 13 Jbeta primers that the PCR ran. Clones were sequenced by immunoSEQ multiplex PCR, and TCRdb holds only the in-frame ones, with some missing. The sample includes under 150,000 clones, 65% to 75% of them seen just once. This record comes from a study of cytomegalovirus exposure and HLA in healthy donors. Overall study findings and caveats: Evidence from a later analysis indicated that most CMV-associated TCR beta chains looked HLA-restricted. It is likely that the observed cluster of highly shared sequence variants was a sequencing artifact.

This receptor was taken from a man aged 55-75 years in good health and CMV-seronegative. V usage is TRBV28 and J usage is TRBJ1-3; D is uncertain. Sample: PBMCs. The CDR3 spells CASSLGVSSGNTIYF. The CDR3 DNA sequence: TGTGCCAGCAGCTTAGGTGTGAGCTCTGGAAACACCATATATTTT. Variable domain in full (rest from reference TRBV28 and TRBJ1-3): DVKVTQSSRYLVKRTGEKVFLECVQDMDHENMFWYRQDPGLGLRLIYFSYDVKMKEKGDIPEGYSVSREKKERFSLILESASTNQTSMYLCASSLGVSSGNTIYFGEGSWLTVV.